One and the same sample provided the 18 T cell receptor beta chains below, sequenced in a study of T cells in Graves' hyperthyroidism and ophthalmopathy. The source material, RNA transcripts, was used to amplify TCR beta CDR3 regions. HTBI primers were used for first-round RT-PCR of the TCR CDR3. TCRdb redid the calling of the multiplex PCR reads with MiXCR, one entry per CDR3 protein. The sample includes 500,000 to 600,000 distinct CDR3 sequences, just over 45% of them seen just once. Sequenced input: peripheral blood or thyroid tissue (not recorded which). These receptors came from a woman aged 18-29 years with Graves' hyperthyroidism.

The chain couples TRBV15 to TRBJ1-3; no firm D call. This CDR3 region has 17 residues. Germline lookup yields CDR1 LNHNV and CDR2 YYDKDF (reference sequence). V shed 0 bases and J shed 0 bases, with 12 bases lying between them. DNA of the CDR3: TGTGCCACCAGCAGAGATTCTTACACGAGCTCTGGAAACACCATATATTTT. It specifies CATSRDSYTSSGNTIYF.

The chain carries TRBV12-3 or TRBV12-4 and TRBJ1-1, with 7 bases matching TRBD1. V lost 0 bases, J lost 11 bases, and 0 bases stayed unmatched. This CDR3 region has 11 residues. In nucleotides, the CDR3 is TGTGCCAGCAGTTTAGCGGACAGGGCTTTCTTT. Its translation: CASSLADRAFF.

This chain connects TRBV5-4 to TRBJ1-4; D unclear. Trimming removed 4 bases from V and 10 bases from J, with 20 bases in between. This CDR3 has 15 residues. Germline values: CDR1 SGHNT, CDR2 YYREEE (reference sequence). The CDR3 DNA reads TGTGCCAGCAGCCCGTCAGGACCGACTGAGGGAAAACTGTTTTTT. It yields the protein CASSPSGPTEGKLFF. Combining the CDR3 with reference TRBV5-4 and TRBJ1-4 gives the whole variable domain ETGVTQSPTHLIKTRGQQVTLRCSSQSGHNTVSWYQQALGQGPQFIFQYYREEENGRGNFPPRFSGLQFPNYSSELNVNALELDDSALYLCASSPSGPTEGKLFFGSGTQLSVL.

The V and J genes are TRBV9 and TRBJ1-2, with a weak D call TRBD1 (5 bases). Trimming removed 0 bases from V and 0 bases from J, with 12 bases in between. The germline V gene has CDR1 SGDLS and CDR2 YYNGEE. This CDR3 contains 16 residues. The CDR3 sequence: CASSVGFRGSNYGYTF. The CDR3 DNA follows: TGTGCCAGCAGCGTAGGGTTTAGGGGCTCTAACTATGGCTACACCTTC. The whole variable domain, filled in from reference TRBV9 and TRBJ1-2, reads DSGVTQTPKHLITATGQRVTLRCSPRSGDLSVYWYQQSLDQGLQFLIQYYNGEERAKGNILERFSAQQFPDLHSELNLSSLELGDSALYFCASSVGFRGSNYGYTFGSGTRLTVV.

This clonotype was detected many times. The chain has TRBV10-3 and TRBJ2-7; no definite D call. Germline-derived CDR1 and CDR2 are ENHRY and SYGVKD. This CDR3 contains 13 residues. Trimming removed 6 bases from V and 0 bases from J, with 9 bases in between. CDR3 loop: CAIRTDVSYEQYF. CDR3 nucleotide sequence: TGTGCCATCAGAACGGACGTCTCCTACGAGCAGTACTTC.

This clonotype came up many times. The gene calls are TRBV7-9 and TRBJ1-2; D unclear. The CDR3 covers 15 residues. The V and J ends lost 5 bases and 0 bases respectively, with 13 bases between them. The germline V gene has CDR1 SEHNR and CDR2 FQNEAQ (reference sequence). The CDR3 loop reads CASSPRGGANYGYTF. The CDR3 DNA reads as TGTGCCAGCAGCCCCCGGGGAGGAGCTAACTATGGCTACACCTTC.

This chain links TRBV29-1 with TRBJ1-2, with D perhaps matching TRBD1 (5 bases). This CDR3 has 14 amino acids. The germline CDR1 and CDR2 sequences are SQVTM and ANQGSEA. V lost 8 bases to trimming and J lost 4 bases, with 20 bases between them. CDR3 protein: CSLPGTAYGYGYTF. CDR3 in DNA: TGCAGCTTACCAGGGACCGCTTATGGCTATGGCTACACCTTC.

This chain links TRBV7-8 with TRBJ2-2; 10 bases are shared with TRBD2. The V segment lost 3 bases and the J segment 4 bases; nucleotides outside the gene matches: 14. The germline V gene has CDR1 SGHVS and CDR2 FQNEAQ. The CDR3 contains 19 residues. CDR3 amino acids: CASSFSRASGSWTTGELFF. The CDR3 DNA sequence: TGTGCCAGCAGCTTCAGTCGGGCTAGCGGGAGCTGGACCACCGGGGAGCTGTTTTTT.

In its sample, this clonotype was seen many times. The V and J genes are TRBV19 and TRBJ1-3; a possible D gene is TRBD1 (6 bases). Germline-derived CDR1 and CDR2 are LNHDA and SQIVND (reference sequence). The ends were cut back, 7 bases at V and 1 base at J, with 20 bases in the middle. The CDR3 covers 17 residues. CDR3 region: CASTSLNTGTSGNTIYF. CDR3 nucleotides: TGTGCCAGTACTTCTCTAAATACTGGGACATCTGGAAACACCATATATTTT.

Comments on this clonotype: As the CDR3 is not closed by the conserved phenylalanine or tryptophan, this likely results from a read error. The V call is TRBV7-3, the J call TRBJ1-1, with 7 bases that match TRBD1. After removal of 7 bases from V and 5 bases from J, the junction contained 13 bases not matched to a gene. The CDR3 covers 15 residues. The germline gives CDR1 SGHTA, CDR2 FQGTGA. The CDR3 DNA follows: TGTGCCAGCACCCCAGGGGGGGGGGCGCGGACTGAAGCTTTCCTT. This translates into CASTPGGGARTEAFL.

The V and J genes are TRBV7-2 and TRBJ2-3; 7 bases map to TRBD2. The CDR3 length is 17 residues. Germline loops: CDR1 SGHTA, CDR2 FQGNSA. Germline trimming cut 4 bases from V and 5 bases from J; bases unmatched to any gene: 15. CDR3 DNA sequence: TGTGCCAGCAGCTCCCAAAGGGCTAGCGGCCTTCAAGATACGCAGTATTTT. It encodes CASSSQRASGLQDTQYF.

This clonotype was found many times. V usage is TRBV13 and J usage is TRBJ2-7, with D tentatively TRBD1 (6 bases). CDR1 is PRHDT and CDR2 is FYEKMQ in the germline V gene (reference sequence). Trimming stripped 5 bases from V and 2 bases from J, with 16 bases between. The CDR3 totals 15 residues. The CDR3 DNA is TGTGCCAGCAGCCAAGGGGGTACTGAGGCCTACGAGCAGTACTTC. It translates to CASSQGGTEAYEQYF.

This chain connects TRBV11-1 to TRBJ2-7; D not resolved. The CDR3 totals 16 residues. Germline V gene lookup returns CDR1 SGHAT and CDR2 FQDESV (reference sequence). V was shortened by 5 bases and J by 2 bases, with 19 bases between the two germline ends. The DNA for the CDR3 is TGTGCCAGCAGCCCCCGGTCGGGCGAGAAAGCCTACGAGCAGTACTTC. Its translation: CASSPRSGEKAYEQYF.

The J gene is TRBJ2-3, the V gene TRBV20-1; no clear D gene. V was shortened by 3 bases and J by 0 bases, with 10 bases between the two germline ends. Germline loops: CDR1 DFQATT, CDR2 SNEGSKA (reference sequence). The CDR3 has 14 amino acids. The CDR3 is CSASVWQSTDTQYF. CDR3 nucleotides: TGCAGTGCTAGTGTATGGCAAAGCACAGATACGCAGTATTTT.

As concerns this clonotype: The conserved phenylalanine or tryptophan normally closing the CDR3 is absent here, so this likely arose from a read error. Because the CDR3's place on the DNA is in doubt, the DNA is left out and the CDR3 is given as listed by TCRdb. The chain carries TRBV4-2 and TRBJ1-5. The CDR3 extends over 13 residues, inclusive of both ends. The germline V gene encodes CDR1 LGHNA and CDR2 YNFKEQ. The CDR3 is CASSQFIGGPGHS.

This clonotype was counted ten times or more. J is TRBJ2-7 and V is TRBV7-2; D unresolved. Germline CDR1 and CDR2: SGHTA and FQGNSA. The CDR3 consists of 16 residues. V was clipped by 1 base and J by 2 bases, with 15 bases between them. In DNA form, the CDR3 reads TGTGCCAGCAGCTTAGGCGGTGCTATTACGACCTACGAGCAGTACTTC. As protein: CASSLGGAITTYEQYF.

The chain links TRBV7-7 to TRBJ2-5, with 9 bases lining up with TRBD2. The CDR3 runs to 13 residues. The germline CDR1 and CDR2 sequences are SSHAT and FNYEAQ (reference sequence). V lost 4 bases to trimming and J lost 4 bases; unmatched junction nucleotides: 1. The CDR3 region is CASSSTSGETQYF. The CDR3 DNA sequence: TGTGCCAGCAGCTCGACTAGCGGAGAGACCCAGTACTTC. The variable domain in full, completed from reference TRBV7-7 and TRBJ2-5, reads GAGVSQSPRYKVTKRGQDVTLRCDPISSHATLYWYQQALGQGPEFLTYFNYEAQPDKSGLPSDRFSAERPEGSISTLTIQRTEQRDSAMYRCASSSTSGETQYFGPGTRLLVL.

This clonotype occurred many times. The chain uses TRBV6-5 and TRBJ2-5; D possibly matches TRBD1 or TRBD2 (5 bases each). V lost 7 bases and J 4 bases, leaving 13 bases between the germline ends. The CDR3 sequence is 13 residues long. Looked up from germline, CDR1 is MNHEY and CDR2 is SVGAGI. The CDR3 bases are TGTGCCAGCACCGGGGCCCTTCTAGAGACCCAGTACTTC. Translating gives CASTGALLETQYF.